The T cell receptor (beta chain) under discussion was sequenced for a study of blood T cell repertoires in COVID-19. Turning to the study itself: Sites in the United States, Italy and Spain provided acute and convalescent COVID-19 samples.

Profiling relied on immunoSEQ multiplex PCR, and the TCRdb table lists in-frame clones only, not all of them. The data contain 190,000 or so clones, roughly 79% of them singletons. CDR3 length: 14 residues. Germline CDR1 reads MGHRA; CDR2 reads YSYEKL. V gave up 0 bases and J gave up 6 bases; unmatched junction bases: 2. The V call is TRBV4-1, the J call TRBJ2-1; 7 bases map to TRBD2. Sequenced input: peripheral blood. The receptor was derived from a human donor with acute or convalescent COVID-19. The donor label of this sample is uncertain. The CDR3 is CASSQDSSGNEQFF. For the CDR3, the DNA is TGCGCCAGCAGCCAAGATTCTAGCGGCAATGAGCAGTTCTTC.